Listed below are T cell receptor beta chains from one sample, sequenced in a study of T cell responses to AZD1222 COVID-19 vaccine. Assay used: immunoSEQ multiplex PCR; TCRdb lists only in-frame clones, some missing. Of 95,000 or so clones in the sample, roughly nine tenths were seen once. The material was peripheral blood, obtained on day 0 of AZD1222 vaccination. The receptor set was obtained from an adult in good health. CDR3s include the opening cysteine and the closing phenylalanine or tryptophan. Fields, in order: clone size, J gene, V gene, D gene, CDR3 DNA, CDR3 protein. A D gene is named only where the DNA matches it firmly. For some rows the clone size is stated as once, few or many, or as a class when expanded; others skip it.

abundance: -
j_gene: TRBJ1-2
v_gene: TRBV28
d_gene: -
CDR3nt: TGTGCCAGCAGCCGGGGGGGTCGCTACACCTTC
CDR3aa: CASSRGGRYTF

abundance: -
j_gene: TRBJ2-7
v_gene: TRBV11-3
d_gene: -
CDR3nt: TGTGCCAGCAGCTTAGGATTCGGGGAGCAGTACTTC
CDR3aa: CASSLGFGEQYF

abundance: -
j_gene: TRBJ1-2
v_gene: TRBV3-1/TRBV3-2
d_gene: TRBD1
CDR3nt: TGTGCCAGCAGCCACCAGGGGGCGGTTGTTGGCTACACCTTC
CDR3aa: CASSHQGAVVGYTF

abundance: -
j_gene: TRBJ2-1
v_gene: TRBV27
d_gene: TRBD2
CDR3nt: TGTGCCAGCAGTTTCCCCGGGGGGGACAATGAGCAGTTCTTC
CDR3aa: CASSFPGGDNEQFF

abundance: -
j_gene: TRBJ1-1
v_gene: TRBV18
d_gene: -
CDR3nt: TGTGCCAGCTCACCATTACACAGACTTGCTCCCATGAACACTGAAGCTTTCTTT
CDR3aa: CASSPLHRLAPMNTEAFF

abundance: -
j_gene: TRBJ1-6
v_gene: TRBV30
d_gene: -
CDR3nt: TGTGCCTGGAGTTGGGACCGATTAGGGTCACCCCTCCACTTT
CDR3aa: CAWSWDRLGSPLHF

abundance: -
j_gene: TRBJ2-3
v_gene: TRBV5-1
d_gene: -
CDR3nt: TGCGCCAGCAGCGGCAGGACAGCTGGCACAGATACGCAGTATTTT
CDR3aa: CASSGRTAGTDTQYF

abundance: once
j_gene: TRBJ1-4
v_gene: TRBV9
d_gene: -
CDR3nt: TGTGCCAGCAGCGTCGGTGGTACAACTAATGAAAAACTGTTTTTT
CDR3aa: CASSVGGTTNEKLFF

abundance: -
j_gene: TRBJ1-5
v_gene: TRBV3-1/TRBV3-2
d_gene: -
CDR3nt: TGTGCCAGCAGCCGTTCGTGGAGCAATCAGCCCCAGCATTTT
CDR3aa: CASSRSWSNQPQHF

abundance: -
j_gene: TRBJ1-4
v_gene: TRBV5-4
d_gene: -
CDR3nt: TGTGCCAGCAGCCGAGGTACAACTAATGAAAAACTGTTTTTT
CDR3aa: CASSRGTTNEKLFF

abundance: -
j_gene: TRBJ1-6
v_gene: TRBV9
d_gene: -
CDR3nt: TGTGCCAGCAGCTCACCCCCTGGTAACTATAATTCACCCCTCCACTTT
CDR3aa: CASSSPPGNYNSPLHF

abundance: -
j_gene: TRBJ2-1
v_gene: TRBV9
d_gene: -
CDR3nt: TGTGCCAGCAGTGTCGGTACAGTGAGGGGTGAGCAGTTCTTC
CDR3aa: CASSVGTVRGEQFF

abundance: -
j_gene: TRBJ2-7
v_gene: TRBV9
d_gene: TRBD1
CDR3nt: TGTGCCAGCAGCGTAGGGGGACAGCCGAGCTACGAGCAGTACTTC
CDR3aa: CASSVGGQPSYEQYF

abundance: -
j_gene: TRBJ2-7
v_gene: TRBV4-3
d_gene: TRBD1
CDR3nt: TGCGCCAGCAGCCACTCCGGGACAGGCTCCTACGAGCAGTACTTC
CDR3aa: CASSHSGTGSYEQYF

abundance: few
j_gene: TRBJ2-5
v_gene: TRBV20-1
d_gene: -
CDR3nt: TGCAGTGCTAGTAGGGGCGGACAGTCGGAGACCCAGTACTTC
CDR3aa: CSASRGGQSETQYF

abundance: -
j_gene: TRBJ1-1
v_gene: TRBV4-2
d_gene: -
CDR3nt: TGTGCCAGCAGCCAAGACCCGGGGAGGAACACTGAAGCTTTCTTT
CDR3aa: CASSQDPGRNTEAFF

abundance: -
j_gene: TRBJ1-3
v_gene: TRBV11-2
d_gene: -
CDR3nt: TGTGCCAGCAGCCCACAACGACAGGGAAACACCATATATTTT
CDR3aa: CASSPQRQGNTIYF

abundance: -
j_gene: TRBJ2-3
v_gene: TRBV6-1
d_gene: -
CDR3nt: TGTGCCAGCAGTGAAGCTCCGTCTTTGACCGATACGCAGTATTTT
CDR3aa: CASSEAPSLTDTQYF

abundance: -
j_gene: TRBJ2-7
v_gene: TRBV19
d_gene: TRBD1
CDR3nt: TGTGCCACCACAGGACAGGTCCGAGGAGAGCAGTACTTC
CDR3aa: CATTGQVRGEQYF

abundance: once
j_gene: TRBJ2-7
v_gene: TRBV6-1
d_gene: -
CDR3nt: TGTGCCAGCAGTGAATTCAAGTTCTACGAGCAGTACTTC
CDR3aa: CASSEFKFYEQYF

abundance: -
j_gene: TRBJ2-7
v_gene: TRBV3-1/TRBV3-2
d_gene: TRBD2
CDR3nt: TGTGCCAGCAGCCAAGAGCGGGGGGTACTTTACGAGCAGTACTTC
CDR3aa: CASSQERGVLYEQYF

abundance: -
j_gene: TRBJ1-1
v_gene: TRBV28
d_gene: TRBD1
CDR3nt: TGTGCCAGCAGTTTATCGACAGGGTCCAACACTGAAGCTTTCTTT
CDR3aa: CASSLSTGSNTEAFF